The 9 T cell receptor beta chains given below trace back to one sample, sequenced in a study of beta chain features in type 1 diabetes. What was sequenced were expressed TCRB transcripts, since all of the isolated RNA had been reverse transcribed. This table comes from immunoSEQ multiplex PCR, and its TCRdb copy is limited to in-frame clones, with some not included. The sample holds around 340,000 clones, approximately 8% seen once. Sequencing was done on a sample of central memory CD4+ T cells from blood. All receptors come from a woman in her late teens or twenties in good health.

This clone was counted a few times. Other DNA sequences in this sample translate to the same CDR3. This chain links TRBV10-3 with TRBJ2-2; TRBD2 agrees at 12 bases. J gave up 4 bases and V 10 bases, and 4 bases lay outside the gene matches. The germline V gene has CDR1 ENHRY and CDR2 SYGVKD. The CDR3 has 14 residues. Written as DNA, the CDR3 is TGTGCCACAGGACTAGCGGGATCCACCGGGGAGCTGTTTTTT. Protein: CATGLAGSTGELFF.

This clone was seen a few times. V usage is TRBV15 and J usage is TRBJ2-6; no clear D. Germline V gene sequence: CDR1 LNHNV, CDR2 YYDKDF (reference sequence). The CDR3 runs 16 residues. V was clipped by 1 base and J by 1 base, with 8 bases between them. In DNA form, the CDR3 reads TGTGCCACCAGCAGAGGTGGGAATTCTGGGGCCAACGTCCTGACTTTC. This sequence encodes CATSRGGNSGANVLTF.

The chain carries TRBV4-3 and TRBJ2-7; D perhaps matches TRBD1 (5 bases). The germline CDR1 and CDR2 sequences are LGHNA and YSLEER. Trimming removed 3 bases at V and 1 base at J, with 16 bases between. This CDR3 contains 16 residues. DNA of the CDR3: TGCGCCAGCAGCCAGACCCGAGAGACAGCTTCCTACGAGCAGTACTTC. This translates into CASSQTRETASYEQYF.

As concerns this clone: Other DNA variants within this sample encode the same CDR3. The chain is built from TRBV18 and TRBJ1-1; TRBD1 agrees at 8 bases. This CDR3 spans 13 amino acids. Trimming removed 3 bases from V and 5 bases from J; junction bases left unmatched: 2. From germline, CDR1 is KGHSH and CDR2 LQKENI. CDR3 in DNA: TGTGCCAGCTCACCGACAGGGGAAACTGAAGCTTTCTTT. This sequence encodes CASSPTGETEAFF. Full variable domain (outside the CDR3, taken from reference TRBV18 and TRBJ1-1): NAGVMQNPRHLVRRRGQEARLRCSPMKGHSHVYWYRQLPEEGLKFMVYLQKENIIDESGMPKERFSAEFPKEGPSILRIQQVVRGDSAAYFCASSPTGETEAFFGQGTRLTVV.

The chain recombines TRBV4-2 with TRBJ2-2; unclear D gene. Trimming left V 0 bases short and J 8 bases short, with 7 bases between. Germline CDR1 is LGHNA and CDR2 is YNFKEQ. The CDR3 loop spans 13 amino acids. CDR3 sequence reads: CASSQDYRGELFF. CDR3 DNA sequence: TGTGCCAGCAGCCAAGATTATCGTGGGGAGCTGTTTTTT.

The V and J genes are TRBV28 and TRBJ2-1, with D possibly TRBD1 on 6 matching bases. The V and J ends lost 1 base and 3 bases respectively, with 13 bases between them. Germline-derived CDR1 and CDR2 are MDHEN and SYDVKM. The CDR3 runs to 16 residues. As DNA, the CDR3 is TGTGCCAGCAGTTTATTTATGGGGGACATCTACAATGAGCAGTTCTTC. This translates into CASSLFMGDIYNEQFF.

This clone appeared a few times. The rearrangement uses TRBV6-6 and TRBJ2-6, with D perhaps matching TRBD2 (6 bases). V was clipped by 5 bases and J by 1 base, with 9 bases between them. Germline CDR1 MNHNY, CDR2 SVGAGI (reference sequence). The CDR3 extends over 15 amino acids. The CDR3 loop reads CASSPTRSGANVLTF. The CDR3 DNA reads TGTGCCAGCAGTCCGACTAGGTCTGGGGCCAACGTCCTGACTTTC.

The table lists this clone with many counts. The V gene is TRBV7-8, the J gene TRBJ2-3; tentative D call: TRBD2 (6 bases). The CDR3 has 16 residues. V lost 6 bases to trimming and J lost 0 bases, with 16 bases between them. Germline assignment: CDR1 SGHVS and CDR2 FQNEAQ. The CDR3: CASSPNRDSSTDTQYF. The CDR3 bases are TGTGCCAGCAGTCCAAATCGGGACTCGAGCACAGATACGCAGTATTTT.

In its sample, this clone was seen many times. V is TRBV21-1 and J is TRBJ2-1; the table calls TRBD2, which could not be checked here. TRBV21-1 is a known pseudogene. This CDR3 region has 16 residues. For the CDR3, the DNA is TGTGCCAGCAGCAAAGCGGCTAGCGGGAGGGCCAATGAGCAGTTCTTC. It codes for CASSKAASGRANEQFF.